Given below is one T cell receptor beta chain in context. The antigen is undetermined. The CDR3 sequence is 13 residues long. Germline values: CDR1 MDHEN, CDR2 SYDVKM. cDNA libraries of TCR beta carried unique molecular identifiers. Each CDR3 protein gets one entry after TCRdb re-called the PCR reads with MiXCR. The sample lists roughly 540,000 distinct CDR3 sequences, approximately 31% occurring once. These data originate in a study of post-analysis software for immune sequencing data. Study-level background: Relapsing-remitting, secondary progressive and progressive-relapsing multiple sclerosis were all included among the disease courses. Study results and limitations: Among 4 or 5 TRBV segments more frequent in patients than controls were TRBV5-6, TRBV5-1 and TRBV20-1. Comparison with controls showed significantly lower normalized Chao1 diversity in multiple sclerosis patients.

This sequence was found in a girl aged 2-17 years with multiple sclerosis. The rearrangement links TRBV28 to TRBJ2-1, with D perhaps assigned TRBD1 or TRBD2 (5 bases each). The assigned J gene may be wrong: the sequence end matches TRBJ2-7 better. The specimen sequenced was blood. The DNA for the CDR3 is TGTGCCACCGATGTGGGGGATTTCTCCGAGCAGTACTTC. Its translation is CATDVGDFSEQYF.